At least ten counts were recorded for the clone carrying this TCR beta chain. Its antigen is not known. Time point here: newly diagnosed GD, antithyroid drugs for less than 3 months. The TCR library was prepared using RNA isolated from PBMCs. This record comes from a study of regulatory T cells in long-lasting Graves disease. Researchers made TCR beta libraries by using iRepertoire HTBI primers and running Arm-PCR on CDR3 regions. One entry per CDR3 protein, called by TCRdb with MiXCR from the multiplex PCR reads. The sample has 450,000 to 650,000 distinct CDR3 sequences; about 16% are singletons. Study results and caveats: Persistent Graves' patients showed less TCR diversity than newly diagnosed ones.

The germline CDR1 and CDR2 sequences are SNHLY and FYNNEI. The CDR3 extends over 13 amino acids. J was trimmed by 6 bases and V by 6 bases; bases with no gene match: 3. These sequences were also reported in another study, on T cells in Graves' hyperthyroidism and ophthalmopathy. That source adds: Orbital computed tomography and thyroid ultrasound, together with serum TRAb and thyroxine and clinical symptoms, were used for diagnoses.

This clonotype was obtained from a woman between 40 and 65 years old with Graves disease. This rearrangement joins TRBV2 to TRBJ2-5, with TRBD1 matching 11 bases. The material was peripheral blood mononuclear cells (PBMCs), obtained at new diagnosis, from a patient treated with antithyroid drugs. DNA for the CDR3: TGTGCCAGCAGCGGGGACAGGGGGAAGACCCAGTACTTC. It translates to CASSGDRGKTQYF. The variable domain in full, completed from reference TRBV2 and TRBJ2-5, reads EPEVTQTPSHQVTQMGQEVILRCVPISNHLYFYWYRQILGQKVEFLVSFYNNEISEKSEIFDDQFSVERPDGSNFTLKIRSTKLEDSAMYFCASSGDRGKTQYFGPGTRLLVL.